The 9 T cell receptor beta chains listed next were all sequenced from one sample in a study of cytomegalovirus exposure and HLA in healthy donors. The PCR used 60 Vbeta and 13 Jbeta primers. Sequencing was performed with immunoSEQ multiplex PCR; in TCRdb, only in-frame clones are kept and a portion is missing. The sample contains some 240,000 clones, about 72% of which appear only once. Source material: PBMCs. The receptors derive from a male donor in good health and CMV-seronegative.

The rearrangement links TRBV7-2 to TRBJ1-2; D is uncertain. This CDR3 has 13 amino acids. Germline V gene lookup returns CDR1 SGHTA and CDR2 FQGNSA. Trimming cost V 4 bases and J 5 bases, with 11 bases left between them. The CDR3 nucleotides read TGTGCCAGCAGCTCGTCCGGGGTGTATGGCTACACCTTC. Translation: CASSSSGVYGYTF. The variable domain in full, completed from reference TRBV7-2 and TRBJ1-2, reads GAGVSQSPSNKVTEKGKDVELRCDPISGHTALYWYRQSLGQGLEFLIYFQGNSAPDKSGLPSDRFSAERTGGSVSTLTIQRTQQEDSAVYLCASSSSGVYGYTFGSGTRLTVV.

The chain has TRBV5-8 and TRBJ2-5, with 11 bases lining up with TRBD1. CDR3 length: 14 residues. Germline lookup yields CDR1 SGHTS and CDR2 YDEGEE. V lost 4 bases to trimming and J lost 3 bases; unmatched junction nucleotides: 2. The chain's CDR3 is CASSRTGGKETQYF. CDR3 DNA sequence: TGTGCCAGCAGCCGGACAGGGGGCAAAGAGACCCAGTACTTC. Complete variable domain (other parts from reference TRBV5-8 and TRBJ2-5): EAGVTQSPTHLIKTRGQQATLRCSPISGHTSVYWYQQALGLGLQFLLWYDEGEERNRGNFPPRFSGRQFPNYSSELNVNALELEDSALYLCASSRTGGKETQYFGPGTRLLVL.

The rearrangement joins TRBV19 to TRBJ2-1; D unresolved. V was clipped by 2 bases and J by 0 bases, with 8 bases between them. Looked up from germline, CDR1 is LNHDA and CDR2 is SQIVND (reference sequence). The CDR3 is 15 amino acids. CDR3 sequence (DNA): TGTGCCAGTAGTATAAGCACCCACTCCTACAATGAGCAGTTCTTC. Translated: CASSISTHSYNEQFF.

Only one count was recorded for this clone. The genes are TRBV18 and TRBJ2-3, with 7 bases aligning to TRBD2. The J segment lost 2 bases and the V segment lost 2 bases, leaving 13 bases of the junction unmatched. The CDR3 runs to 18 residues. Germline CDR1 is KGHSH and CDR2 is LQKENI. In DNA form, the CDR3 reads TGTGCCAGCTCACCATCGGGGGGTAACGGGAGAACCACAGATACGCAGTATTTT. Amino acid sequence: CASSPSGGNGRTTDTQYF.

CDR3 region: CASSSTGGSYNSPLHF. The CDR3 nucleotides read TGTGCCAGCAGCTCCACCGGGGGGTCCTATAATTCACCCCTCCACTTT. The chain combines TRBV7-2 with TRBJ1-6; D perhaps matches TRBD1 (5 bases). V was cut by 4 bases and J by 1 base, with 11 bases left in between. Germline lookup yields CDR1 SGHTA and CDR2 FQGNSA. The CDR3 has 16 residues. Full variable domain (remainder filled in from reference TRBV7-2 and TRBJ1-6): GAGVSQSPSNKVTEKGKDVELRCDPISGHTALYWYRQSLGQGLEFLIYFQGNSAPDKSGLPSDRFSAERTGGSVSTLTIQRTQQEDSAVYLCASSSTGGSYNSPLHFGNGTRLTVT.

The CDR3 loop is CASSLGTGSGNTIYF. In DNA form, the CDR3 reads TGCGCCAGCAGCTTGGGGACAGGGTCAGGAAACACCATATATTTT. The V gene is TRBV5-1, the J gene TRBJ1-3; TRBD1 matches at 8 bases. This CDR3 has 15 residues. Germline V CDR1 and CDR2: SGHRS, YFSETQ. V gave up 0 bases and J gave up 4 bases; unmatched junction bases: 3.

This clone has more than one count but fewer than ten. V is TRBV2 and J is TRBJ1-1; the match to TRBD1 covers 7 bases. CDR1 SNHLY and CDR2 FYNNEI come from the germline V gene. V gave up 4 bases and J gave up 0 bases; unmatched junction bases: 5. The length of the CDR3 is 15 residues. The CDR3 spells CASSGDSFMNTEAFF. DNA of the CDR3: TGTGCCAGCAGTGGGGACAGCTTCATGAACACTGAAGCTTTCTTT.

The chain combines TRBV5-4 with TRBJ2-5; D not resolved. CDR1 is SGHNT and CDR2 is YYREEE in the germline V gene (reference sequence). This CDR3 region has 13 residues. The V end was cut by 2 bases, the J end by 4 bases, with 9 bases between. CDR3 in DNA: TGTGCCAGCAGCTTCGGTTTTGCAGAGACCCAGTACTTC. This gives the protein CASSFGFAETQYF.

Of note for this clone: The junction departs from the called germline gene at one end, perhaps through a read error. The CDR3 bases are TGTGCTAGCACAAAAGGGGTGACAGTGAACACTGAAGCTTTCTTT. It is translated as CASTKGVTVNTEAFF. The chain links TRBV6-6 to TRBJ1-1, with D possibly being TRBD1 (5 bases). In germline, CDR1 is MNHNY, CDR2 SVGAGI (reference sequence). The CDR3 consists of 15 residues.